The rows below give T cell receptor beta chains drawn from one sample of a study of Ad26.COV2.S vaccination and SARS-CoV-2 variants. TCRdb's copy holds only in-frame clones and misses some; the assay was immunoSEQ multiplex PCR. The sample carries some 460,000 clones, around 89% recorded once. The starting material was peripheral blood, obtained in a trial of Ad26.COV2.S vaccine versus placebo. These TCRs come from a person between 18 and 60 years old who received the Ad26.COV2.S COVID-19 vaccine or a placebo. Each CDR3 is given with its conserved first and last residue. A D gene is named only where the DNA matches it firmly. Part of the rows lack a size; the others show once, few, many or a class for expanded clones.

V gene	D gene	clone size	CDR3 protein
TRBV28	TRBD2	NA	CASSGQGPTGGRDEQFF
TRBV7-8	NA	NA	CASSSVGGGNTGELFF
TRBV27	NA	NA	CASSLSRQTETQYF
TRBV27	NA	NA	CASSLSFEDYEQYF
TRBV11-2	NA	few	CASSPGGRTLHLHF
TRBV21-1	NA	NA	CASTGNTGELFF
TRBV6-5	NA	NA	CASSYYSGELFF
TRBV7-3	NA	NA	CASSPGNGLNEQFF
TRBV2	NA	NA	CASRVSYTGELFF
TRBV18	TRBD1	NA	CASSRRDSPNYGYTF
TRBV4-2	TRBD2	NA	CASSPVGSGRISGELFF